This T cell receptor (beta chain) was sequenced during a study of vaccination effects on CD4 cells after COVID-19. Broader study findings: Late after vaccination, infection- and vaccine-induced clones showed marked clonal contraction. Healthy vaccinees' vaccine-induced clones included only 1 of 255 that recognized common cold coronaviruses.

This clone has a single count. Its target is not known. The CDR3 length is 17 residues. The trim removed 1 base at V and 4 bases at J, leaving 9 bases unmatched. Germline V gene lookup returns CDR1 SGHTS and CDR2 YDEGEE. With the ViraFEST assay, the study expanded antigen-specific CD4+ T cells using viral peptide pools, then sequenced them. Cultured cells yielded isolated CD4+ T cells after 10 to 11 days. Nucleocapsid antibodies were negative in the vaccine recipients, who had never had SARS-CoV-2 infection. Approximately 2 million PBMC were seeded per well and grown in the presence of approximately 9.5 IU/ml IL-2 and around 10 ug/ml peptides. Measured with immunoSEQ multiplex PCR; TCRdb has only the in-frame clones, and not every one. The table has about 73,000 clones, around 79% seen once; the top ten hold 2.5% to 3%.

The TCR originated in a human donor who received a COVID-19 vaccine. The material sequenced was CD4+ T cells from PBMCs cultured with HCoV-NL63 spike peptides, taken before COVID-19 vaccination. This chain joins TRBV5-8 and TRBJ1-2; TRBD1 matches 11 bases. CDR3 sequence (DNA): TGTGCCAGCAGCTTGCTTTGGGGGACAGGGGGATCCTATGGCTACACCTTC. Translated, it gives CASSLLWGTGGSYGYTF.